These 11 T cell receptor beta chains originate from one sample sequenced in a study of OX40 agonist ivuxolimab in advanced cancers. The library relied on the immunoSEQ multiplex PCR assay. TCRdb re-hosts the immuneACCESS table, in-frame sequences only. Its copies lack some clones; in the studies checked, an unresolved V gene accounts for under half of them, and the cause for the rest is not known. The sample table lists roughly 100,000 clones, about 86% of them with a count of one. The ten largest clones capture about 1.6% of the sample. The specimen was CD4+ or CD8+ T cells sorted from blood, collected in a trial of the OX40 agonist ivuxolimab. The receptors derive from an adult with an advanced solid tumor such as melanoma, head and neck, liver or kidney cancer.

This chain joins TRBV7-6 and TRBJ1-2; D unclear. The length of the CDR3 is 13 residues. Per germline, CDR1 SGHVS and CDR2 FNYEAQ. V was clipped by 5 bases and J by 8 bases, with 15 bases between them. The CDR3 spells CASSPSRTKGYTF. For the CDR3, the DNA is TGTGCCAGCAGCCCCTCGCGGACGAAAGGCTACACCTTC.

The rearrangement links TRBV29-1 to TRBJ2-7, with 7 bases lining up with TRBD2. The CDR3 length is 16 residues. In germline, CDR1 is SQVTM, CDR2 ANQGSEA. V gave up 0 bases and J gave up 2 bases; unmatched junction bases: 10. DNA of the CDR3: TGCAGCGTTGAAGAATCGAAACGGGGGGTTACCTACGAGCAGTACTTC. Translated, it gives CSVEESKRGVTYEQYF.

The genes are TRBV2 and TRBJ2-5, with D possibly matching TRBD1 (5 bases). Trimming removed 6 bases at V and 7 bases at J, with 15 bases between. Looked up from germline, CDR1 is SNHLY and CDR2 is FYNNEI. The CDR3 covers 13 residues. CDR3 sequence (DNA): TGTGCCAGCAGCAAAGACAGCATTGGGACCCAGTACTTC. Its protein product is CASSKDSIGTQYF.

This clone was observed a single time. The rearrangement links TRBV21-1 to TRBJ2-1; the table gives TRBD2 as D, unverified against the DNA. TRBV21-1 is noted as a pseudogene. This CDR3 spans 21 amino acids. CDR3 sequence reads: CASSKGPGTREGSSSYNEQFF. In DNA form, the CDR3 reads TGTGCCAGCAGCAAAGGTCCGGGAACGCGGGAGGGCTCCAGCTCCTACAATGAGCAGTTCTTC.

J is TRBJ1-2 and V is TRBV29-1; 7 nucleotides agree with TRBD1. Germline values: CDR1 SQVTM, CDR2 ANQGSEA. J was trimmed by 4 bases and V by 1 base; bases with no gene match: 6. The CDR3 has 14 residues. The CDR3 here is CSVEGRQGVYGYTF. The DNA of the CDR3 is TGCAGCGTTGAAGGGCGACAGGGAGTCTATGGCTACACCTTC.

In this sample, this clone turned up once. This chain uses TRBV12-1 with TRBJ1-4; the table's D call TRBD1 went unverified against the DNA. TRBV12-1 is tagged as a pseudogene. The CDR3 is 15 amino acids. The CDR3 bases are TGTGCCAGCAGCCCCAGGGATGCAACTAATGAAAAACTGTTTTTT. The encoded protein is CASSPRDATNEKLFF.

The V and J genes are TRBV7-7 and TRBJ2-7; 15 nucleotides match TRBD2. The V gene's germline CDR1 is SSHAT and CDR2 FNYEAQ (reference sequence). The V and J ends lost 4 bases and 0 bases, in that order; junction bases with no gene match: 4. This CDR3 is built from 17 residues. The CDR3 region is CASSSGLAGGSSYEQYF. The CDR3 coding sequence is TGTGCCAGCAGCTCGGGACTAGCGGGGGGAAGCTCCTACGAGCAGTACTTC.

V usage is TRBV9 and J usage is TRBJ2-7; 9 positions match TRBD1. This CDR3 has 13 amino acids. V lost 9 bases and J lost 4; bases outside the gene matches: 8. From germline, CDR1 is SGDLS and CDR2 YYNGEE. CDR3 loop: CAKRTGERYEQYF. The DNA of the CDR3 is TGTGCCAAAAGGACAGGGGAAAGGTACGAGCAGTACTTC.

J is TRBJ2-3 and V is TRBV29-1, with TRBD2 as a possible D gene (6 bases). From germline, CDR1 is SQVTM and CDR2 ANQGSEA. V lost 6 bases and J lost 4, with 20 bases in between. The CDR3 runs to 15 residues. In DNA form, the CDR3 reads TGCAGCGTGGGGACGGGGAGGAGGGCCTCAGATACGCAGTATTTT. Translated, it gives CSVGTGRRASDTQYF.

The genes are TRBV11-2 and TRBJ1-1; D perhaps matches TRBD1 (5 bases). This CDR3 region has 15 residues. Germline V gene data show CDR1 as SGHAT and CDR2 as FQNNGV. Trimming removed 2 bases at V and 1 base at J, with 11 bases between. The CDR3 protein is CASSLFPGRNTEAFF. The DNA for the CDR3 is TGTGCCAGCAGCTTATTCCCAGGGAGGAACACTGAAGCTTTCTTT.

The chain employs TRBV7-3 and TRBJ2-2, with D tentatively TRBD1 or TRBD2 (5 bases each). V was clipped by 4 bases and J by 3 bases, with 9 bases between them. This CDR3 is built from 14 residues. CDR1 and CDR2 from the germline V gene are SGHTA and FQGTGA. CDR3 DNA sequence: TGTGCCAGCAGCTGGGACCATGACACCGGGGAGCTGTTTTTT. This translates into CASSWDHDTGELFF. Full variable domain (missing parts from reference TRBV7-3 and TRBJ2-2): GAGVSQTPSNKVTEKGKYVELRCDPISGHTALYWYRQSLGQGPEFLIYFQGTGAADDSGLPNDRFFAVRPEGSVSTLKIQRTERGDSAVYLCASSWDHDTGELFFGEGSRLTVL.